The entry that follows covers one T cell receptor (beta chain) sequence. These data belong to a study of CD8+CD57+ T cells in acquired aplastic anemia. Looking at the study overall: Sorted CD4+ and CD8+ cells gave an average of roughly 3 ug of DNA.

Sequencing involved patients with CD8+CD57+ cell expansion previously shown by flow cytometry. With no exception, the patients had severe acquired aplastic anemia. Researchers used genomic DNA as the template to profile TCR beta VDJ and CDR3. A single record per CDR3 protein comes from TCRdb applying MiXCR to the reads. The sample yields approximately 200,000 distinct CDR3 sequences, roughly 53% seen once. Germline CDR1 SGHRS, CDR2 YFSETQ. CDR3 length: 15 residues. V gave up 2 bases and J gave up 4 bases, with 15 bases separating them. The material sequenced was sorted CD4+, CD8+, or CD8+CD57+ T cells (not recorded which) from PBMCs. The TCR sequence derives from a human donor with aplastic anemia. The chain uses TRBV5-1 and TRBJ1-2, with D maybe TRBD1 (5 bases). CDR3: CASSFEENRLYGYTF. In nucleotides, the CDR3 is TGCGCCAGCAGCTTTGAGGAGAACAGGCTCTATGGCTACACCTTC.